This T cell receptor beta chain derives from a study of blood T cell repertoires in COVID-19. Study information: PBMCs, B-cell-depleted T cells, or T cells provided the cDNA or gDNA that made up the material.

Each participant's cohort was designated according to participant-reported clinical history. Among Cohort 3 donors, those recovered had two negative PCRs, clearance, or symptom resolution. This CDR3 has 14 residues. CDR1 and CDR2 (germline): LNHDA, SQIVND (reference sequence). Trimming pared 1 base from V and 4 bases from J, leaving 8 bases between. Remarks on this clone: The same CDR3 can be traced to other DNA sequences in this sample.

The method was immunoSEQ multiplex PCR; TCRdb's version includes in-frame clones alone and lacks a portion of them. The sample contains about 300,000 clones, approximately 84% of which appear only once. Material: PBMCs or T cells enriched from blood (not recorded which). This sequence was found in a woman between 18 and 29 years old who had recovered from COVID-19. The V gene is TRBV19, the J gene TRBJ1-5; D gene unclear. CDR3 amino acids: CASSIGAGNQPQHF. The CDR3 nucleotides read TGTGCCAGTAGTATAGGGGCAGGTAATCAGCCCCAGCATTTT.